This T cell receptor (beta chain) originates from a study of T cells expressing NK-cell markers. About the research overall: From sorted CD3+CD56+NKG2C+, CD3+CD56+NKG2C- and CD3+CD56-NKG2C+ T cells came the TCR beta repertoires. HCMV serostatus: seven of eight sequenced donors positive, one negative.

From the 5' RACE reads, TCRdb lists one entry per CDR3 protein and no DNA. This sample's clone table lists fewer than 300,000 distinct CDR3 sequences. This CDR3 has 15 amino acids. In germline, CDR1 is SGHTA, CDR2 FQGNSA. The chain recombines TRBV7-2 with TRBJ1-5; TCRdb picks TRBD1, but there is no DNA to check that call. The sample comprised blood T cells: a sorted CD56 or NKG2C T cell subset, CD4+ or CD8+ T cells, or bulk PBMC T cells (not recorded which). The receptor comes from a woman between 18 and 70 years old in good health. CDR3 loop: CASSLPRQDGQPQHF.